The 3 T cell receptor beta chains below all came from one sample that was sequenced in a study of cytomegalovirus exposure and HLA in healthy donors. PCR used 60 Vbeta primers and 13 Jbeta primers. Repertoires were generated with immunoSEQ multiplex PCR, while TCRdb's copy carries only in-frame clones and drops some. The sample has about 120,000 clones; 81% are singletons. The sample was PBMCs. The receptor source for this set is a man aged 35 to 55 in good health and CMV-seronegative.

CDR3 region: CASSAGRTYNEQFF. Here the CDR3 DNA reads TGTGCCAGCAGTGCCGGGAGGACTTACAATGAGCAGTTCTTC. The chain carries TRBV2 and TRBJ2-1; 7 bases fit TRBD2. V gave up 4 bases and J gave up 4 bases; unmatched junction bases: 4. This CDR3 contains 14 residues. CDR1 is SNHLY and CDR2 is FYNNEI in the germline V gene.

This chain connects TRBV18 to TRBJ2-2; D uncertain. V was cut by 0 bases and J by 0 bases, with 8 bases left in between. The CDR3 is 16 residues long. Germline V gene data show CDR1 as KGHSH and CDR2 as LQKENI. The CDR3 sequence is CASSPPGTANTGELFF. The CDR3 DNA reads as TGTGCCAGCTCACCACCGGGCACAGCGAACACCGGGGAGCTGTTTTTT.

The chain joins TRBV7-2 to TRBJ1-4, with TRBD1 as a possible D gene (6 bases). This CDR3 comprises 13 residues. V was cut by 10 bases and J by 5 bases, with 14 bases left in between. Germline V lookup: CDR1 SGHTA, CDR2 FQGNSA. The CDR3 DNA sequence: TGTGCCATTCAAGGGGGGGGGAATGAAAAACTGTTTTTT. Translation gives CAIQGGGNEKLFF.